These 20 T cell receptor beta chains came from one sample sequenced in a study of T cells after yellow fever vaccination. TCRdb used MiXCR to reprocess the 5' RACE reads, holding one entry per CDR3 protein. The sample lists a few hundred thousand distinct CDR3 sequences, around 4.5% occurring once. The source material was PBMCs, sampled 15 days after the yellow fever booster vaccination. The receptors stem from a man aged 18 to 30 who received the YFV17D yellow fever vaccine.

In this sample, this clonotype turned up many times. The V and J genes are TRBV6-2 or TRBV6-3 and TRBJ2-5, with D uncertain. Germline values: CDR1 MNHEY, CDR2 SVGEGT. Trimming took off 6 bases at V and 4 bases at J, with 9 bases between the two ends. The CDR3 length is 12 residues. The CDR3 protein is CASSPAVETQYF. The CDR3, as DNA: TGTGCCAGCAGCCCCGCCGTAGAGACCCAGTACTTC.

This clonotype appeared a few times. The rearrangement joins TRBV9 to TRBJ1-3; TRBD1 matches at 7 bases. The length of the CDR3 is 15 residues. With V trimmed by 3 bases and J by 1 base, 4 bases remained unmatched. Germline CDR1 is SGDLS and CDR2 is YYNGEE. The DNA of the CDR3 is TGTGCCAGCAGCGCCAACAGGGGTTCTGGAAACACCATATATTTT. Amino acids: CASSANRGSGNTIYF.

At least ten counts were recorded for this clonotype. The gene calls are TRBV28 and TRBJ1-2; TRBD1 matches at 8 bases. The germline CDR1 and CDR2 sequences are MDHEN and SYDVKM. The trim removed 1 base at V and 8 bases at J, leaving 6 bases unmatched. The CDR3 covers 14 residues. This CDR3 is CASSLSMGQEGYTF. The DNA of the CDR3 is TGTGCCAGCAGTTTATCTATGGGACAGGAGGGCTACACCTTC.

This clonotype has a count of ten or more. CDR3 region: CASGGDYTYEQYV. The CDR3 nucleotides read TGTGCCAGCGGTGGGGACTACACCTACGAGCAGTACGTC. The chain joins TRBV27 to TRBJ2-7; 7 bases fit TRBD2. CDR1 is MNHEY and CDR2 is SMNVEV in the germline V gene (reference sequence). The ends lost 8 bases at V and 2 bases at J; junction bases unmatched: 6. This CDR3 is 13 amino acids long.

This clonotype showed up just a few times. This chain joins TRBV20-1 and TRBJ1-1; D uncertain. This CDR3 spans 14 amino acids. Germline V gives CDR1 DFQATT, CDR2 SNEGSKA (reference sequence). Trimming stripped 1 base from V and 2 bases from J, with 11 bases between. The CDR3 spells CSARVKRENTEAFF. In nucleotides, the CDR3 is TGCAGTGCTAGAGTCAAACGGGAAAACACTGAAGCTTTCTTT.

J is TRBJ2-7 and V is TRBV7-2, with 9 bases lining up with TRBD1. This CDR3 comprises 15 residues. V gave up 6 bases and J gave up 3 bases; unmatched junction bases: 9. The germline V gene has CDR1 SGHTA and CDR2 FQGNSA. The CDR3 protein is CASRPETGGNYEQYF. The CDR3 nucleotides read TGTGCCAGCAGACCGGAGACAGGGGGTAACTACGAGCAGTACTTC.

This clonotype occurred many times. The V gene is TRBV20-1, the J gene TRBJ2-3; TRBD2 matches 9 bases. V was pared by 3 bases and J by 4 bases, with 11 bases of the junction left unmatched. Germline lookup yields CDR1 DFQATT and CDR2 SNEGSKA (reference sequence). The CDR3 extends over 16 amino acids. The CDR3 DNA sequence: TGCAGTGCTAGTGCCCCGGGACTAGCTGGCGCAGATACGCAGTATTTT. The encoded protein is CSASAPGLAGADTQYF.

This clonotype has a handful of counts. The chain links TRBV19 to TRBJ1-1; D uncertain. Trimming took 10 bases from V and 0 from J, leaving 18 bases between them. The CDR3 runs to 15 residues. The germline V gene has CDR1 LNHDA and CDR2 SQIVND (reference sequence). CDR3 bases: TGTGCCACCAAGAGAGGACGGGAAATGAACACTGAAGCTTTCTTT. This gives the protein CATKRGREMNTEAFF.

This chain joins TRBV5-4 and TRBJ2-2, with D possibly called TRBD1 or TRBD2 (6 bases each). There are 15 residues in the CDR3. In germline, CDR1 is SGHNT, CDR2 YYREEE (reference sequence). Trimming removed 4 bases at V and 5 bases at J, with 15 bases between. CDR3 sequence: CASSHREGGTGELFF. DNA for the CDR3: TGTGCCAGCAGCCACCGAGAGGGGGGAACCGGGGAGCTGTTTTTT.

This clonotype was recorded a few times. The chain combines TRBV10-3 with TRBJ1-1, with a weak D call TRBD1 (5 bases). Germline assignment: CDR1 ENHRY and CDR2 SYGVKD. This CDR3 is 14 amino acids long. The V gene lost 5 bases and the J gene lost 1 base, with 11 bases spanning the gap. The CDR3 DNA is TGTGCCATCAGTCCTAATACAGGGAACACTGAAGCTTTCTTT. It yields the protein CAISPNTGNTEAFF.

This clonotype has ten or more counts. This rearrangement joins TRBV13 to TRBJ1-6, with D tentatively TRBD1 (6 bases). CDR1 PRHDT and CDR2 FYEKMQ come from the germline V gene (reference sequence). Between the trimmed V and J ends, which lost 2 bases and 8 bases, there was a span of 19 bases. The CDR3 has 17 residues. CDR3 loop: CASSLRDTNDLDSPLHF. CDR3 in DNA: TGTGCCAGCAGCTTAAGGGACACTAACGATCTAGATTCACCCCTCCACTTT. The full variable domain, completed using reference TRBV13 and TRBJ1-6, is AAGVIQSPRHLIKEKRETATLKCYPIPRHDTVYWYQQGPGQDPQFLISFYEKMQSDKGSIPDRFSAQQFSDYHSELNMSSLELGDSALYFCASSLRDTNDLDSPLHFGNGTRLTVT.

In this sample, this clonotype turned up a few times. The rearrangement uses TRBV6-5 and TRBJ1-1; D possibly corresponds to TRBD1 (5 bases). Germline V CDR1 and CDR2: MNHEY, SVGAGI. The CDR3 is 15 residues long. Trimming shortened V by 7 bases and J by 2 bases, and 17 bases separated the two germline ends. DNA of the CDR3: TGTGCCAGCAAAGCAGTTGGGGGGGTAAACACTGAAGCTTTCTTT. Translation: CASKAVGGVNTEAFF.

This clonotype was seen a handful of times. The rearrangement links TRBV5-1 to TRBJ2-3; D gene ambiguous. Between the trimmed V and J ends, which lost 4 bases and 4 bases, there was a span of 19 bases. Per germline, CDR1 SGHRS and CDR2 YFSETQ. This CDR3 is built from 16 residues. As DNA, the CDR3 is TGCGCCAGCAGCCCGGTTGCGAGAACCGGTCCAGATACGCAGTATTTT. Translated: CASSPVARTGPDTQYF.

This clonotype was observed a few times. V usage is TRBV5-6 and J usage is TRBJ2-1; D perhaps matches TRBD2 (6 bases). Trimming cost V 0 bases and J 9 bases, with 13 bases left between them. CDR3 size: 14 residues. From germline, CDR1 is SGHDT and CDR2 YYEEEE. CDR3 nucleotide sequence: TGTGCCAGCAGCTTGGGGGCGGGGAGTTCTGAGCAGTTCTTC. This sequence encodes CASSLGAGSSEQFF.

In this sample, this clonotype turned up many times. The CDR3 here is CSVEGFWGPDTQYF. The CDR3 nucleotides are TGCAGCGTTGAAGGTTTTTGGGGCCCAGATACGCAGTATTTT. This chain joins TRBV29-1 and TRBJ2-3, with D possibly matching TRBD1 (5 bases). Germline V CDR1 and CDR2: SQVTM, ANQGSEA. This CDR3 is 14 amino acids long. Between the trimmed V and J ends, which lost 1 base and 4 bases, there was a span of 12 bases.

Ten or more counts support this clonotype. The rearrangement joins TRBV29-1 to TRBJ1-3; D is uncertain. Trimming left V 1 base short and J 1 base short, with 5 bases between. The germline V gene encodes CDR1 SQVTM and CDR2 ANQGSEA. The CDR3 sequence is 13 residues long. This CDR3 reads CSVEVESGNTIYF. The CDR3 bases are TGCAGCGTTGAAGTGGAGTCTGGAAACACCATATATTTT.

The chain joins TRBV7-9 to TRBJ2-1; unclear D gene. The CDR3 spans 11 residues. The ends were cut back, 4 bases at V and 14 bases at J, with 12 bases in the middle. CDR1 and CDR2 from the germline V gene are SEHNR and FQNEAQ (reference sequence). CDR3 loop: CASSYTDKEFF. The DNA of the CDR3 is TGTGCCAGCAGCTATACGGATAAGGAGTTCTTC.

This clonotype was detected ten times or more. V gene TRBV9 combines with J gene TRBJ2-5; 7 nucleotides agree with TRBD2. The germline gives CDR1 SGDLS, CDR2 YYNGEE. V dropped 4 bases and J dropped 5; count of bases not matched to a gene: 5. This CDR3 spans 13 amino acids. CDR3: CASSKDGGETQYF. DNA of the CDR3: TGTGCCAGCAGCAAGGACGGGGGGGAGACCCAGTACTTC.

This clonotype was detected ten times or more. This chain connects TRBV12-3 or TRBV12-4 to TRBJ1-6; 7 nucleotides agree with TRBD1. The junction had 8 bases not matched to a gene; V was cut back by 1 base and J by 14 bases. There are 14 residues in the CDR3. In DNA, the CDR3 is TGTGCCAGCAGTTTAGGCGAGACAGGGATCGCCCTCCACTTT. Its protein product is CASSLGETGIALHF.

This clonotype was seen ten or more times. The rearrangement uses TRBV29-1 and TRBJ2-3, with D unclear. This CDR3 is built from 11 residues. Germline V lookup: CDR1 SQVTM, CDR2 ANQGSEA. V dropped 3 bases and J dropped 4 bases, with 5 bases sitting between them. This CDR3 is CSVDVSDTQYF. The CDR3 DNA is TGCAGCGTTGATGTTTCAGATACGCAGTATTTT.